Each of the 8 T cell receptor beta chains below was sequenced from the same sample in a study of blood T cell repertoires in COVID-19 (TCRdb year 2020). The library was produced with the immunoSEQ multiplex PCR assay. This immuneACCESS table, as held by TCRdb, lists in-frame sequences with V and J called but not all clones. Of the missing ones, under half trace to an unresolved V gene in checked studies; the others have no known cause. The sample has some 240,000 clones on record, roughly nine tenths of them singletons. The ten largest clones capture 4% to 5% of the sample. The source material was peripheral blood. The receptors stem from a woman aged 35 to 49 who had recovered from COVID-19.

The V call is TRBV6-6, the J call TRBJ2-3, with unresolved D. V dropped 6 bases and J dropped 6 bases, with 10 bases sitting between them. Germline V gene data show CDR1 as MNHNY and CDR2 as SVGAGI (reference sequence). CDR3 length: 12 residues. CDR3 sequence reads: CASSQFRDTQYF. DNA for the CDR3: TGTGCCAGCAGCCAGTTCCGTGATACGCAGTATTTT.

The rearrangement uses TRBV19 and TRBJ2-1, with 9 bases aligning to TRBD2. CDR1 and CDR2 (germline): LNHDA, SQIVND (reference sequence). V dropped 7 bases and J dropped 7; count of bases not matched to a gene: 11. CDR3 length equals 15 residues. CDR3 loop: CASTLAGLTENEQFF. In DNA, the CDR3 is TGTGCCAGTACTCTAGCGGGGTTAACGGAGAATGAGCAGTTCTTC.

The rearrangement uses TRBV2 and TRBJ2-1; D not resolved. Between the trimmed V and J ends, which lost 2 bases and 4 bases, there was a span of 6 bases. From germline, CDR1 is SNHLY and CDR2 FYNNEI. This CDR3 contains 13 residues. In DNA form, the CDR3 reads TGTGCCAGCAGTGAAACTACATACAATGAGCAGTTCTTC. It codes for CASSETTYNEQFF.

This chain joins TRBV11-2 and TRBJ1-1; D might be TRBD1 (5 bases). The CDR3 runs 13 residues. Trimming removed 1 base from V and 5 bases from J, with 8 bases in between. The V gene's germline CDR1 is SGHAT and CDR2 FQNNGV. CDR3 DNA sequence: TGTGCCAGCAGCTTAGTATCAGGGACTGAAGCTTTCTTT. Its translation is CASSLVSGTEAFF.

The CDR3 protein is CASSIGTSGGNEQFF. The CDR3 DNA follows: TGTGCCAGTAGTATCGGGACTAGCGGGGGTAATGAGCAGTTCTTC. V gene TRBV19 combines with J gene TRBJ2-1, with 14 positions matching TRBD2. The CDR3 loop spans 15 amino acids. With 3 bases clipped from V and 7 bases from J, the junction kept 2 bases outside the gene matches. Germline V lookup: CDR1 LNHDA, CDR2 SQIVND (reference sequence).

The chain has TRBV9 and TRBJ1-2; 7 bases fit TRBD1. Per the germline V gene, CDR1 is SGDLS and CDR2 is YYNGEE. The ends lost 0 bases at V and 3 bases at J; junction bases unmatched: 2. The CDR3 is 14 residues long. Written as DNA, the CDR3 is TGTGCCAGCAGCGTAGGACAGGGTGACTATGGCTACACCTTC. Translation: CASSVGQGDYGYTF. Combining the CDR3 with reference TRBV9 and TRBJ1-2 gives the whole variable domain DSGVTQTPKHLITATGQRVTLRCSPRSGDLSVYWYQQSLDQGLQFLIQYYNGEERAKGNILERFSAQQFPDLHSELNLSSLELGDSALYFCASSVGQGDYGYTFGSGTRLTVV.

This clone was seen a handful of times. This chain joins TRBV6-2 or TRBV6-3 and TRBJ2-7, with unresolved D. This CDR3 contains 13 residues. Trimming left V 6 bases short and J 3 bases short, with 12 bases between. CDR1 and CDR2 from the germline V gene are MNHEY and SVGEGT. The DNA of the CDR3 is TGTGCCAGCAGCACGAACAGAAACTACGAGCAGTACGTC. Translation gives CASSTNRNYEQYV.

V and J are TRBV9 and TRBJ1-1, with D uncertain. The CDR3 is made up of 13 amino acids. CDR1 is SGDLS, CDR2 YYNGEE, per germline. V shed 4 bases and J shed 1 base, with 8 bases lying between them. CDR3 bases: TGTGCCAGCAGCCCCCACGGGAACACTGAAGCTTTCTTT. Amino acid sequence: CASSPHGNTEAFF.